These 30 T cell receptor beta chains came from one sample sequenced in a study of metastatic and nonmetastatic thyroid tumors. Via MiXCR, TCRdb re-called the PCR reads. This sample has 15,000 or so clones; around 14% occur once, and the top ten carry approximately 15%. Thyroid surgery was preceded by no treatment in any patient. The sample comprised blood. The receptors were gathered from a female donor with papillary thyroid cancer or a benign thyroid nodule (not recorded which). Some clones in this sample may be carry-over from other donors' samples.

This clone is judged medium-sized. The chain carries TRBV12-3 or TRBV12-4 and TRBJ2-2; 10 bases line up with TRBD1. The CDR3 is made up of 15 amino acids. The J segment lost 7 bases and the V segment lost 6 bases, leaving 8 bases of the junction unmatched. CDR3 amino acids: CASSFDRGQGGELFF. CDR3 DNA sequence: TGTGCCAGCAGCTTCGACAGGGGGCAAGGCGGGGAGCTGTTTTTT.

This clone was recorded at least ten times. The V and J genes are TRBV19 and TRBJ2-1; 13 nucleotides match TRBD2. Per germline, CDR1 LNHDA and CDR2 SQIVND (reference sequence). This CDR3 has 17 amino acids. With 10 bases clipped from V and 0 bases from J, the junction kept 9 bases outside the gene matches. The CDR3 DNA sequence: TGTGCCACCGCGGGACTAGCGGGAAGGGGCTCCTACAATGAGCAGTTCTTC. Residues: CATAGLAGRGSYNEQFF.

A note on this clone: This could be a read error, since a much larger clone is one nucleotide away. This sequence joins TRBV12-3 or TRBV12-4 and TRBJ2-2, with 7 bases fitting TRBD1. V lost 3 bases, J lost 6 bases, and 10 bases stayed unmatched. This CDR3 is 16 amino acids long. CDR3 protein: CASSLQGQMGAGELFF. CDR3 bases: TGTGCCAGCAGTTTGCAGGGACAGATGGGGGCCGGGGAGCTGTTTTTT.

At least ten counts were recorded for this clone. The chain has TRBV20-1 and TRBJ2-7; 8 nucleotides align to TRBD2. The V gene end was trimmed by 3 bases and the J gene end by 3 bases; junction bases not matched to a gene: 10. The CDR3 is 15 amino acids. Per the germline V gene, CDR1 is DFQATT and CDR2 is SNEGSKA (reference sequence). CDR3 DNA: TGCAGTGCTAGGTACGGGACTAGGAGGAGCTACGAGCAGTACTTC. Translated: CSARYGTRRSYEQYF.

Many counts were recorded for this clone. V and J are TRBV5-5 and TRBJ2-5, with unresolved D. The CDR3 is 14 residues long. Trimming cost V 0 bases and J 4 bases, with 10 bases left between them. Germline values: CDR1 SGHKS, CDR2 YYEKEE (reference sequence). This CDR3 is CASSLADRPETQYF. The CDR3 DNA is TGTGCCAGCAGCTTGGCAGATAGGCCAGAGACCCAGTACTTC.

The chain links TRBV5-1 to TRBJ2-3; TRBD2 is a possible D gene (5 bases). Trimming shortened V by 0 bases and J by 2 bases, and 16 bases separated the two germline ends. This CDR3 has 17 residues. Germline CDR1 is SGHRS and CDR2 is YFSETQ. DNA of the CDR3: TGCGCCAGCAGCTTGGGCCGACAAGCGGACCCCACAGATACGCAGTATTTT. This codes for CASSLGRQADPTDTQYF. Combining the CDR3 with reference TRBV5-1 and TRBJ2-3 gives the whole variable domain KAGVTQTPRYLIKTRGQQVTLSCSPISGHRSVSWYQQTPGQGLQFLFEYFSETQRNKGNFPGRFSGRQFSNSRSEMNVSTLELGDSALYLCASSLGRQADPTDTQYFGPGTRLTVL.

This clone came up a few times. The J gene is TRBJ2-7, the V gene TRBV12-3 or TRBV12-4; D gene ambiguous. This CDR3 has 14 residues. V gave up 7 bases and J gave up 1 base, with 14 bases separating them. The CDR3 DNA sequence: TGTGCCAGCACCAAGGGCGGCGCGTCCTACGAGCAGTACTTC. As protein: CASTKGGASYEQYF.

The table lists this clone with many counts. The V call is TRBV4-2, the J call TRBJ2-1; 10 nucleotides align to TRBD2. V was pared by 2 bases and J by 15 bases, with 16 bases of the junction left unmatched. Germline assignment: CDR1 LGHNA and CDR2 YNFKEQ. The CDR3 has 16 residues. The CDR3: CASSQKPGSGGVPGFF. The CDR3, as DNA: TGTGCCAGCAGCCAAAAACCGGGGAGCGGGGGGGTCCCCGGGTTCTTC.

This clone is medium-sized within its sample. The V and J genes are TRBV6-6 and TRBJ2-6; D unresolved. In germline, CDR1 is MNHNY, CDR2 SVGAGI (reference sequence). This CDR3 is built from 14 residues. The germline V and J ends were trimmed by 3 bases and 0 bases, with 3 bases remaining between them. The CDR3 spells CASSYGSGANVLTF. The CDR3, as DNA: TGTGCCAGCAGTTATGGCTCTGGGGCCAACGTCCTGACTTTC.

This sequence joins TRBV30 and TRBJ1-2, with D perhaps TRBD1 (5 bases). CDR3 length equals 12 residues. From germline, CDR1 is GTSNPN and CDR2 SVGIG (reference sequence). Trimming removed 2 bases at V and 5 bases at J, with 9 bases between. The CDR3 nucleotides read TGTGCCTGGAGTCAAGGGGCGTATGGCTACACCTTC. Its protein is CAWSQGAYGYTF.

Notes on this clone: A much larger clonotype is one base distant, so this may be a read error. The same CDR3 is also encoded by other DNA sequences in this sample. The genes are TRBV5-1 and TRBJ2-2; no firm D call. The ends were cut back, 6 bases at V and 3 bases at J, with 15 bases in the middle. The CDR3 consists of 15 residues. Germline CDR1 reads SGHRS; CDR2 reads YFSETQ. Here the CDR3 DNA reads TGCGCCAGCATGGATGGGAATTCTTACACCGGGGAGCTGTTTTTT. This gives the protein CASMDGNSYTGELFF.

The sample holds many counts of this clone. The J gene is TRBJ2-7, the V gene TRBV20-1; 9 nucleotides match TRBD2. The CDR3 has 15 amino acids. Germline V gene data show CDR1 as DFQATT and CDR2 as SNEGSKA (reference sequence). The junction had 4 bases not matched to a gene; V was cut back by 0 bases and J by 1 base. The CDR3 loop is CSARDTLAGSYEQYF. The CDR3, as DNA: TGCAGTGCTAGAGATACGCTAGCGGGATCCTACGAGCAGTACTTC.

This clone was seen repeatedly, ten times or more. The chain carries TRBV2 and TRBJ2-3, with unresolved D. The CDR3 runs 14 residues. Germline V gives CDR1 SNHLY, CDR2 FYNNEI. Trimming stripped 1 base from V and 2 bases from J, with 7 bases between. In DNA form, the CDR3 reads TGTGCCAGCAGTGAAGGCCGCTTCACAGATACGCAGTATTTT. Its protein product is CASSEGRFTDTQYF.

In its sample, this clone was seen many times. The rearrangement joins TRBV3-1 to TRBJ2-5, with 11 positions matching TRBD2. J gave up 3 bases and V 4 bases, and 1 base lay outside the gene matches. Per germline, CDR1 LGHDT and CDR2 YNNKEL (reference sequence). This CDR3 is built from 14 residues. CDR3: CASSPGLAEETQYF. The DNA of the CDR3 is TGTGCCAGCAGCCCGGGACTAGCGGAAGAGACCCAGTACTTC.

This clone has at least ten counts. V usage is TRBV3-1 and J usage is TRBJ2-7; weak D call: TRBD1 (5 bases). The CDR3 sequence is 14 residues long. V was shortened by 2 bases and J by 1 base, with 9 bases between the two germline ends. Germline V gene sequence: CDR1 LGHDT, CDR2 YNNKEL (reference sequence). The CDR3 DNA reads as TGTGCCAGCAGCCAATACCAGGGATCCTACGAGCAGTACTTC. It is translated as CASSQYQGSYEQYF.

This clone came up many times. The genes are TRBV5-1 and TRBJ1-4, with 7 nucleotides matching TRBD1. The germline CDR1 and CDR2 sequences are SGHRS and YFSETQ. J was trimmed by 6 bases and V by 0 bases; bases with no gene match: 2. CDR3 size: 14 residues. CDR3 in amino acids: CASSLVGTDEKLFF. In DNA form, the CDR3 reads TGCGCCAGCAGCTTGGTCGGGACAGATGAAAAACTGTTTTTT. Variable domain in full (rest from reference TRBV5-1 and TRBJ1-4): KAGVTQTPRYLIKTRGQQVTLSCSPISGHRSVSWYQQTPGQGLQFLFEYFSETQRNKGNFPGRFSGRQFSNSRSEMNVSTLELGDSALYLCASSLVGTDEKLFFGSGTQLSVL.

In this sample, this clone turned up many times. Here the CDR3 reads CASSQQSTGELFF. DNA of the CDR3: TGTGCCAGCAGTCAACAGAGCACCGGGGAGCTGTTTTTT. J is TRBJ2-2 and V is TRBV6-1; D is ambiguous. The CDR3 runs 13 residues. Trimming left V 5 bases short and J 4 bases short, with 8 bases between. Germline CDR1 MNHNS, CDR2 SASEGT.

The chain couples TRBV27 to TRBJ1-1; D is uncertain. Between the trimmed V and J ends, which lost 3 bases and 1 base, there was a span of 18 bases. The CDR3 sequence is 17 residues long. Germline V CDR1 and CDR2: MNHEY, SMNVEV (reference sequence). The CDR3: CASSFSGRALTNTEAFF. As DNA, the CDR3 is TGTGCCAGCAGTTTCTCTGGGAGGGCTTTGACGAACACTGAAGCTTTCTTT.

Ten or more counts support this clone. The V gene is TRBV5-1, the J gene TRBJ2-5, with 8 bases identical to TRBD1. V was pared by 4 bases and J by 1 base, with 6 bases of the junction left unmatched. CDR1 is SGHRS, CDR2 YFSETQ, per germline. CDR3 size: 15 residues. The CDR3 DNA reads TGCGCCAGCAGCCGAGGGACAGGCTCCCAAGAGACCCAGTACTTC. Translation gives CASSRGTGSQETQYF.

Points on this clone: Just one base apart from a much larger clone, this may be a read error. The chain couples TRBV2 to TRBJ2-3; no definite D call. This CDR3 spans 16 amino acids. Germline V gives CDR1 SNHLY, CDR2 FYNNEI. V was clipped by 6 bases and J by 0 bases, with 16 bases between them. In nucleotides, the CDR3 is TGTGCCAGCAGGCGGCGGAAAGGAACTAGCACAGATACGCAGTATTTT. It encodes CASRRRKGTSTDTQYF. The full variable domain, completed using reference TRBV2 and TRBJ2-3, is EPEVTQTPSHQVTQMGQEVILRCVPISNHLYFYWYRQILGQKVEFLVSFYNNEISEKSEIFDDQFSVERPDGSNFTLKIRSTKLEDSAMYFCASRRRKGTSTDTQYFGPGTRLTVL.

This clone was detected many times. In the same sample, other DNA sequences code for this CDR3. V usage is TRBV10-3 and J usage is TRBJ2-5, with D unclear. The V gene's germline CDR1 is ENHRY and CDR2 SYGVKD. CDR3 length: 14 amino acids. The ends were cut back, 2 bases at V and 1 base at J, with 8 bases in the middle. Here the CDR3 reads CAISERAVQETQYF. CDR3 nucleotide sequence: TGTGCCATCAGTGAGAGGGCGGTCCAAGAGACCCAGTACTTC.

This clone was observed at least ten times. The chain is built from TRBV20-1 and TRBJ1-2; possibly TRBD1 for D (5 bases). CDR1 is DFQATT and CDR2 is SNEGSKA in the germline V gene (reference sequence). CDR3 length equals 13 residues. V lost 3 bases to trimming and J lost 8 bases, with 16 bases between them. The CDR3, as DNA: TGCAGTGCTAGTGGCAGGGCTACGGAAGGCTACACCTTC. This gives the protein CSASGRATEGYTF.

Concerning this clone itself: This may be a read error, as it is one base from a much larger clone. The chain carries TRBV6-1 and TRBJ1-1, with D possibly TRBD1 on 5 matching bases. Germline lookup yields CDR1 MNHNS and CDR2 SASEGT. The CDR3 has 16 residues. The CDR3 region has the DNA TGTGCCAGCACTCTGGGGGGGTTAAGTGTGAACACTGAATCTTTCTTT. Its translation is CASTLGGLSVNTESFF.

This clone is labeled medium-sized. This chain links TRBV6-4 with TRBJ2-1; no definite D call. This CDR3 comprises 13 residues. Per the germline V gene, CDR1 is MRHNA and CDR2 is SNTAGT. Trimming removed 2 bases at V and 8 bases at J, with 10 bases between. The DNA of the CDR3 is TGTGCCAGCAGTGACATGCAGCACGATGAGCAGTTCTTC. Its translation is CASSDMQHDEQFF.

The CDR3 reads CASSLSTSGSGVSKNIQYF. The CDR3 DNA is TGTGCCAGCAGTTTATCAACTAGCGGGAGTGGAGTTAGCAAAAACATTCAGTACTTC. The V call is TRBV27, the J call TRBJ2-4, with 11 bases identical to TRBD2. V lost 0 bases, J lost 3 bases, and 10 bases stayed unmatched. Per germline, CDR1 MNHEY and CDR2 SMNVEV (reference sequence). The CDR3 has 19 residues.

This clone came up a few times. The V gene is TRBV20-1, the J gene TRBJ1-2; tentatively, D is TRBD1 (5 bases). Germline V gene sequence: CDR1 DFQATT, CDR2 SNEGSKA (reference sequence). V was pared by 4 bases and J by 4 bases, with 16 bases between. There are 14 residues in the CDR3. As DNA, the CDR3 is TGCAGTGCTAATCTCCCCCAGGGCCCCTATGGCTACACCTTC. This translates into CSANLPQGPYGYTF.

The gene calls are TRBV30 and TRBJ1-4; D gene unclear. The CDR3 has 14 amino acids. Germline V CDR1 and CDR2: GTSNPN, SVGIG (reference sequence). V shed 0 bases and J shed 0 bases, with 5 bases lying between them. In DNA, the CDR3 is TGTGCCTGGAGTGTCCCAGCAACTAATGAAAAACTGTTTTTT. Amino acid sequence: CAWSVPATNEKLFF. Supplemented by reference TRBV30 and TRBJ1-4, the full variable domain reads SQTIHQWPATLVQPVGSPLSLECTVEGTSNPNLYWYRQAAGRGLQLLFYSVGIGQISSEVPQNLSASRPQDRQFILSSKKLLLSDSGFYLCAWSVPATNEKLFFGSGTQLSVL.

This clone showed up many times. This chain links TRBV12-3 or TRBV12-4 with TRBJ1-5, with D possibly TRBD1 on 6 matching bases. There are 15 residues in the CDR3. V was clipped by 3 bases and J by 2 bases, with 11 bases between them. CDR3 coding DNA: TGTGCCAGCAGTTTTCAGGGGAGAGGCAATCAGCCCCAGCATTTT. This encodes CASSFQGRGNQPQHF.

This clone was seen many times. The chain carries TRBV10-3 and TRBJ2-5; TRBD1 matches 10 bases. The CDR3 is made up of 14 amino acids. V trimming: 10 bases; J trimming: 5 bases; junction bases outside the gene matches: 10. Germline CDR1 reads ENHRY; CDR2 reads SYGVKD. The CDR3 is CASAGTGENETQYF. The CDR3 DNA reads as TGTGCCAGCGCCGGGACAGGGGAGAATGAGACCCAGTACTTC.

This clone came up many times. The chain combines TRBV5-1 with TRBJ2-1; the D gene is possibly TRBD1 (5 bases). The CDR3 totals 14 residues. Germline CDR1 and CDR2: SGHRS and YFSETQ. V shed 4 bases and J shed 4 bases, with 12 bases lying between them. The DNA of the CDR3 is TGCGCCAGCAGCCCAAAAGACAGTTACAATGAGCAGTTCTTC. The encoded protein is CASSPKDSYNEQFF.